This T cell receptor beta chain was identified in a study of tumor-infiltrating lymphocytes in primary liver carcinoma. Across the whole study: Surgical resection treated primary liver carcinoma in the patients. Patients included men and women of 30 to 69 years.

This clonotype has more than one count but fewer than ten. Antigen unknown. Sequence at one end of the junction differs from germline and may be a read error. The CDR3 spans 16 residues. The germline V gene encodes CDR1 SGHAT and CDR2 FQNNGV. Total RNA (roughly 540 ng) served as template for TCR beta cDNA synthesis primed by a constant-region primer. Libraries covering TCR beta were generated through three nested multiplex PCR rounds (using a slightly modified ARM-PCR). TRBV1-TRBV30 forward primers paired with a C-beta reverse primer were used in the first two PCR rounds, which ran 9 to 10 cycles each. A single record per CDR3 protein comes from TCRdb applying MiXCR to the multiplex PCR reads. The sample has about 180,000 distinct CDR3 sequences; over 50% are singletons. Study-wide findings and caveats: Tumor-adjacent and tumor-blood pairs overlapped less than tumor region pairs did. Tumor samples exhibited a significantly greater top-250-clone fraction than blood samples (p = 0.039).

RNA isolated from unsorted whole blood supplied the blood RNA, with germline DNA also extracted. V gene TRBV11-2 combines with J gene TRBJ2-7; possibly TRBD1 for D (6 bases). Sequencing was done on a sample of peripheral blood. The sequence derives from a middle-aged man with primary liver carcinoma and hepatitis B virus infection. CDR3 region: CASSLVWRTATYKQYF. DNA for the CDR3: TGTGCCAGCAGCTTAGTTTGGAGGACAGCTACCTACAAGCAGTACTTC.